Included here is one T cell receptor (beta chain) sequence, with context. The data stem from a study of monozygotic twins with inflammatory bowel disease. The quantity of total RNA per TCR library was 3500 ng. From its re-call of the 5' RACE reads, TCRdb lists each CDR3 protein once, without DNA. This repertoire includes 400,000 or so distinct CDR3 sequences. The CDR3 runs to 15 residues. Germline loops: CDR1 MNHNS, CDR2 SASEGT. V gene TRBV6-1 combines with J gene TRBJ2-7; TCRdb names TRBD1, which stays unverified in the absence of DNA. The source is a human donor with ulcerative colitis or Crohn's disease, or a healthy co-twin of an affected twin (not recorded which). The sequencing sample was made of blood. The CDR3 loop is CASSDRKGQGTGQYF.